The clone carrying this TCR beta chain showed up just a few times. Profiling relied on immunoSEQ multiplex PCR, and the TCRdb table lists in-frame clones only, not all of them. The data show tens of thousands of clones, with roughly four fifths seen just once and around 3.4% held by the top ten. This record comes from a study of OX40 agonist ivuxolimab in advanced cancers. This CDR3 comprises 13 residues. V was pared by 5 bases and J by 5 bases, with 7 bases of the junction left unmatched. Germline CDR1 GTSNPN, CDR2 SVGIG (reference sequence). This clonotype was sampled from an adult with an advanced solid tumor such as melanoma, head and neck, liver or kidney cancer. Sequencing used CD4+ or CD8+ T cells sorted from blood, obtained in a trial of the OX40 agonist ivuxolimab. The rearrangement uses TRBV30 and TRBJ1-1; 8 nucleotides align to TRBD1. CDR3 region: CAWLGQGGTEAFF. The CDR3 bases are TGTGCCTGGCTCGGACAGGGAGGGACTGAAGCTTTCTTT.